This is a list of T cell receptor beta chains from one sample in a study of neurological immune-mediated disorders. TCRdb re-called the 5' RACE reads with MiXCR, one entry per CDR3 protein. The sample lists 81,000 or so distinct CDR3 sequences, less than 15% occurring once. Sequences were obtained from PBMCs. Receptors originate from a female donor with HTLV-1-associated myelopathy (HAM/TSP). The conserved cysteine and the conserved F or W are not part of the CDR3 here. A D gene is named only where the DNA matches it firmly.

j_call d_call v_call cdr3_aa
TRBJ1-3 NA TRBV28 ASSWTLSGNTIY
TRBJ2-7 NA TRBV7-3 ASSSDGYEQY
TRBJ1-5 TRBD1 TRBV3-1 ASSQDGTGGQPQH
TRBJ2-3 NA TRBV2 ASSASLITDTQY
TRBJ2-1 NA TRBV5-1 ASSLQYNEQF
TRBJ2-5 TRBD1 TRBV15 ATSRATGGETQY
TRBJ2-3 NA TRBV6-4 ASRDSSTDTQY
TRBJ2-5 NA TRBV7-9 ASRLALWETQY
TRBJ2-2 TRBD1 TRBV5-1 ASSWDRGTGELF
TRBJ2-2 TRBD1 TRBV4-2 ASSQATGGLSGELF
TRBJ2-4 NA TRBV5-1 ASSLAPRGESDIQY
TRBJ1-1 NA TRBV28 ASAGLGRASTEAF
TRBJ1-3 NA TRBV25-1 ASSRGYSGNTIY
TRBJ2-7 TRBD2 TRBV20-1 SARDLIPERGRYEQY
TRBJ2-3 NA TRBV5-1 ASSLQGFADTQY
TRBJ2-7 NA TRBV5-6 ASSFSIPYEQY
TRBJ1-1 NA TRBV28 ASSLRRGNTEAF
TRBJ2-2 NA TRBV5-1 ASSFNPNTGELF
TRBJ2-3 NA TRBV4-1 ASSQGLVKASGTQY
TRBJ2-3 NA TRBV20-1 SAPRGDRADTQY
TRBJ2-6 NA TRBV29-1 SVVRMVSGANVLT
TRBJ2-1 NA TRBV9 ASSVGGGGEQF
TRBJ1-6 NA TRBV3-1 ASSRGLSNSPLH
TRBJ1-4 NA TRBV6-5 ASTPGGSGEKLF
TRBJ1-4 TRBD1 TRBV5-1 ASSGGQGYNEKLF
TRBJ2-5 TRBD2 TRBV11-2 ASSPGDSGGGGTQY
TRBJ2-7 NA TRBV5-1 ASSFGGDLYEQY
TRBJ2-1 TRBD2 TRBV10-2 ASSVKRGPTFINEQF
TRBJ2-1 TRBD1 TRBV5-1 ASSFSITGTADEQF
TRBJ1-4 TRBD1 TRBV5-5 ASSGPGTELLLVEKLF
TRBJ1-4 NA TRBV10-3 AISEHGEKLF
TRBJ2-3 TRBD2 TRBV5-4 ASSLSGRSTDTQY
TRBJ2-1 TRBD2 TRBV27 ASSLSREGYNEQF
TRBJ2-5 NA TRBV28 ASTTQQGRETQY
TRBJ1-1 NA TRBV11-2 ASSPSRGQGTEAF
TRBJ1-2 TRBD1 TRBV6-1 ASSEGGQGAIRYT
TRBJ2-1 NA TRBV28 ASSATDSAMQF
TRBJ2-5 TRBD2 TRBV7-7 ASSHRPSGANQETQY
TRBJ2-1 TRBD1 TRBV29-1 SVDWDRVRREQF
TRBJ1-5 NA TRBV20-1 SAVGVRAPGSNQPQH
TRBJ2-1 TRBD2 TRBV11-1 ASSFPGLDFIANEQF
TRBJ2-3 TRBD2 TRBV5-1 ASSPGTSGGPTDTQY
TRBJ2-3 NA TRBV15 ATSRDQGGPDTQY
TRBJ1-6 NA TRBV3-1 ASSRGPPRNSPLH
TRBJ2-6 TRBD1 TRBV28 ASMGRGQYGANVLT
TRBJ2-4 NA TRBV5-6 ASSLRSAGSKNIQY
TRBJ2-3 TRBD1 TRBV7-9 ASSQGTGPTDTQY
TRBJ1-5 TRBD1 TRBV25-1 ASRDRADQPQH
TRBJ2-5 NA TRBV29-1 SVEVTETQY
TRBJ2-3 NA TRBV18 ASSPRGSADTQY
TRBJ2-5 TRBD2 TRBV25-1 ASRVRGLGETQY
TRBJ1-3 NA TRBV12-3/TRBV12-4 ASSLRPNTIY
TRBJ2-2 NA TRBV7-2 ASRLFGSGNTGELF
TRBJ2-3 NA TRBV20-1 SGSEYTDTQY
TRBJ1-1 TRBD1 TRBV20-1 SSDPGQGVEAF